This T cell receptor (beta chain) was captured by sequencing in a study of beta chain features in type 1 diabetes. As for this clone: As yet, its antigen is unknown.

cDNA synthesis used the whole RNA isolate, giving expressed TCRB sequences. Repertoires were generated with immunoSEQ multiplex PCR, while TCRdb's copy carries only in-frame clones and drops some. The table includes about 44,000 clones, around 71% detected once. Broader study findings: For Type 1 diabetes patients, all four CD4+ subsets carried TCRB CDR3s that were moderately but significantly shorter. There was no resolution here of whether HLA type influences TCRB rearrangement.

The CDR3 totals 14 residues. Trimming cost V 1 base and J 10 bases; bases outside gene matches: 4. Germline values: CDR1 SGHNT, CDR2 YENEEA. Sorted populations all had greater than 95% purity. Sequencing used Tregs from blood. This TCR derives from a woman aged 18-35 years with type 1 diabetes. V and J are TRBV11-3 and TRBJ2-1; 10 nucleotides match TRBD2. CDR3 in amino acids: CASSLGSGRGEQFF. The CDR3 DNA reads TGTGCCAGCAGCTTAGGGAGCGGGAGGGGGGAGCAGTTCTTC.